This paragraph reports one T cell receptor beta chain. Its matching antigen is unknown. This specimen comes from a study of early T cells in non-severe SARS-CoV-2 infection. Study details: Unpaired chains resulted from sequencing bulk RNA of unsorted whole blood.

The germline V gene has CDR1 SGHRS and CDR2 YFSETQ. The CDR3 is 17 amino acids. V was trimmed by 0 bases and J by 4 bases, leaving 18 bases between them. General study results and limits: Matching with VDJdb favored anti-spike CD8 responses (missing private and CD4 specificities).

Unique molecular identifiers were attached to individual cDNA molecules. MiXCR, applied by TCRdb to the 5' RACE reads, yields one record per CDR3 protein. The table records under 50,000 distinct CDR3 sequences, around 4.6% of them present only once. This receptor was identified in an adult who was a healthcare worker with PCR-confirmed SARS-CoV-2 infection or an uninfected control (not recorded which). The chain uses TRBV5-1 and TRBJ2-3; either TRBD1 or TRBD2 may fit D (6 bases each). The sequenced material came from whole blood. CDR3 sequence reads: CASSLVGSARGADTQYF. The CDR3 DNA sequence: TGCGCCAGCAGCTTGGTTGGTTCGGCTAGGGGGGCAGATACGCAGTATTTT.